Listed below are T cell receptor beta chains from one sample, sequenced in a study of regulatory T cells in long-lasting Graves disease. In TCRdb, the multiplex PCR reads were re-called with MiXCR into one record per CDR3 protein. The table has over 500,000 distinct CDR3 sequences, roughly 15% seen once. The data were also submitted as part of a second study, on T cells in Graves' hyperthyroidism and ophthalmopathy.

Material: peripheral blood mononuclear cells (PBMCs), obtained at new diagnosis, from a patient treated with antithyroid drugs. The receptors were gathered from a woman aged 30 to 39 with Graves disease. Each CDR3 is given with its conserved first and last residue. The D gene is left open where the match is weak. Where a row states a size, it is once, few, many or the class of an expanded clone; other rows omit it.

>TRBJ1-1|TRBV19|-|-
TGTGCCAGTAAAGAGCGGGCCGGTGAAGCTTTCTTT
CASKERAGEAFF
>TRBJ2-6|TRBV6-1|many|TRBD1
TGTGCCAGCAGTCTTCGACAGGGTCGGGCCAACGTCCTGACTTTC
CASSLRQGRANVLTF
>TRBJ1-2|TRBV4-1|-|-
TGCGCCAGCAGCCAAGCTCCGACCAGGGACATCTGGTATGGCTACACCTTC
CASSQAPTRDIWYGYTF
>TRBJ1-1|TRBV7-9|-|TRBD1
TGTGCCAGCAGCTCAGACAGGGCTGAAGCTTTCTTT
CASSSDRAEAFF
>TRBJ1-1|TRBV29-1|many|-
TGCAGCGTCCGGACAGCCGGCAACACTGAAGCTTTCTTT
CSVRTAGNTEAFF
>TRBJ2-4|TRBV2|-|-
TGTGCCAGCAGTGAATCGTTAGCCGGGCCCATAGCCAAAAACATTCAGTACTTC
CASSESLAGPIAKNIQYF
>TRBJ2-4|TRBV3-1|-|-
TGTGCCAGCAGCCAAGATACCAAAAACATTCAGTACTTC
CASSQDTKNIQYF
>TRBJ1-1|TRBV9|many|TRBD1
TGTGCCAGCAGCGCCGGACAGGGAGAAACTGAAGCTTTCTTT
CASSAGQGETEAFF
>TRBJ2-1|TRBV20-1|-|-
TGCAGTGCTAGTTCGGACAATTACAATGAGCAGTTCTTC
CSASSDNYNEQFF
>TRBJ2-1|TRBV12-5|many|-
TGTGCTAGTGGTTTGGGAAGAGGGGGACATCCGCGCTTC
CASGLGRGGHPRF
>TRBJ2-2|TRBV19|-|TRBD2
TGTGCCAGTAACGGGGGAGGGGCCGGGGAGCTGTTTTTT
CASNGGGAGELFF
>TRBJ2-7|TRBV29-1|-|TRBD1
TGCAGCGAATCTACAGGGGGCGTCGGCTACGAGCAGTACTTC
CSESTGGVGYEQYF
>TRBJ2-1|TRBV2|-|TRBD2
TGTGCCAGCACCCAAGGGGTAGCGGGAGCCTACAATGAGCAGTTCTTC
CASTQGVAGAYNEQFF
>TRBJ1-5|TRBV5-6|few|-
TGTGCCAGCAGCTTTATGGACAGAAGCAATCAGCCCCAGCATTTT
CASSFMDRSNQPQHF
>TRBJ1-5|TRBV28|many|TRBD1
TGTGCCAGCAGGTCCGGGACAGGGCTACGACCCCAGCATTTT
CASRSGTGLRPQHF
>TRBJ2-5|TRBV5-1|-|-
TGCGCCAGCAGCGAGGGGTTCGAGACCCAGTACTTC
CASSEGFETQYF
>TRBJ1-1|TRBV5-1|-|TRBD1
TGCGCCAGCAGCCTCCTTGACAGGGCACTAAAGAACACTGAAGCTTTCTTT
CASSLLDRALKNTEAFF
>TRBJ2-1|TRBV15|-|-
TGTGCCACCAGCATAGGGTTGAATGAGCAGTTCTTC
CATSIGLNEQFF
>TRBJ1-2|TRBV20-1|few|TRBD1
TGCAGTGCCAGGGGGTGGTATGGCTACACCTTC
CSARGWYGYTF
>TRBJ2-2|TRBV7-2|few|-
TGTGCCAGCAGCTTCAAAGGGGGGGGCACCGGGGAGCTGTTTTTT
CASSFKGGGTGELFF
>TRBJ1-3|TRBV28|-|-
TGTGCCAGCAGTCCCCTCCAGGACAGCCCTGGAAACACCATATATTTT
CASSPLQDSPGNTIYF
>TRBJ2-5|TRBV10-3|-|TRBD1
TGTGCCATCAGTCGACAGGGAAGAGAGACCCAGTACTTC
CAISRQGRETQYF
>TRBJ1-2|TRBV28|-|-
TGTGCCAGCACCACTGGGACACCCTATGGCTGCACCTTC
CASTTGTPYGCTF
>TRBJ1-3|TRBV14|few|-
TGTGCCAGCAGAGTACAGGGATCCGGAAACACCATATATTTT
CASRVQGSGNTIYF
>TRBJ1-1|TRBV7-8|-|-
TGTGCCAGCAGATCCGACAGCTTGAACACTGAAGCTTTCTTT
CASRSDSLNTEAFF
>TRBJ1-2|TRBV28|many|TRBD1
TGTGCCAGCAGCTCTAATTGGGACAGAAACTATGGCTACACCTTC
CASSSNWDRNYGYTF
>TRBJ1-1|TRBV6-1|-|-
TGTGCCAGCAGTGGACAGCATAAATTTATGAACACTGAAGCTTTCTTT
CASSGQHKFMNTEAFF
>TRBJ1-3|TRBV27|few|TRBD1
TGTGCCAGCAGCCCACAAGGGGGCGCGCTTGGAAACACCATATATTTT
CASSPQGGALGNTIYF
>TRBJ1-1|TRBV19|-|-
TGTGCCAGTAGTGTGAGTCGTAGTAACACTGAAGCTTTCTTT
CASSVSRSNTEAFF
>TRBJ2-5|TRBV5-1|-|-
TGCGCCAGCTCACGGTTCAACGGCGGGTACCAAGAGACCCAGTACTTC
CASSRFNGGYQETQYF
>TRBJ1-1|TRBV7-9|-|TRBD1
TGTGCCGGTCAGGGGGGACAGTGGAACACTGAAGCTTTCTTT
CAGQGGQWNTEAFF
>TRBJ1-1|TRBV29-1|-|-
TGCAGCGTTCGACAAGACGGAACCACTGAAGCTTTCTTT
CSVRQDGTTEAFF
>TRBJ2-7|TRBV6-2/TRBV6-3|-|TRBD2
TGTGCCAGCAGTGGCCAACTAAGCGGGAGGTCCTACGAGCAGTACTTC
CASSGQLSGRSYEQYF